A single sample is the source of the 5 T cell receptor beta chains below, sequenced in a study of T cells in Graves' hyperthyroidism and ophthalmopathy. TCR beta CDR3 regions were amplified from RNA. Researchers ran a first-round RT-PCR on the TCR CDR3 using the HTBI primer set. One entry per CDR3 protein results from TCRdb running MiXCR on the multiplex PCR reads. This sample has some 700,000 distinct CDR3 sequences, with about 18% found just once. Sequencing used blood. The receptors derive from a man over 45 with Graves' hyperthyroidism.

This rearrangement joins TRBV28 to TRBJ2-1; no reliable D call. The CDR3 spans 13 residues. The germline CDR1 and CDR2 sequences are MDHEN and SYDVKM. The germline V and J ends were trimmed by 5 bases and 8 bases, with 13 bases remaining between them. The DNA of the CDR3 is TGTGCCAGCAGTGCGGACCCCGGCCATGAGCAGTTCTTC. This codes for CASSADPGHEQFF.

Ten or more counts support this clonotype. The chain employs TRBV7-9 and TRBJ2-2, with 7 nucleotides matching TRBD2. The germline CDR1 and CDR2 sequences are SEHNR and FQNEAQ (reference sequence). Trimming cost V 5 bases and J 0 bases; bases outside gene matches: 3. This CDR3 has 15 residues. DNA of the CDR3: TGTGCCAGCAGCCTACTAGCGTCGAACACCGGGGAGCTGTTTTTT. Its protein product is CASSLLASNTGELFF.

This clonotype was seen repeatedly, ten times or more. The V and J genes are TRBV7-9 and TRBJ2-1; the match to TRBD2 covers 8 bases. This CDR3 spans 17 amino acids. Looked up from germline, CDR1 is SEHNR and CDR2 is FQNEAQ (reference sequence). V was pared by 6 bases and J by 0 bases, with 10 bases of the junction left unmatched. The CDR3 here is CASSLLAARSSYNEQFF. CDR3 DNA: TGTGCCAGCAGTTTACTAGCGGCAAGGAGCTCCTACAATGAGCAGTTCTTC.

This clonotype appeared many times. The rearrangement joins TRBV28 to TRBJ2-2; 7 bases are shared with TRBD1. Germline V gene data show CDR1 as MDHEN and CDR2 as SYDVKM. CDR3 length: 15 amino acids. With 7 bases clipped from V and 1 base from J, the junction kept 6 bases outside the gene matches. The CDR3 region has the DNA TGTGCCAGCAAAAGGGACAGACAGAACACCGGGGAGCTGTTTTTT. It specifies CASKRDRQNTGELFF.

In its sample, this clonotype was seen many times. The J gene is TRBJ2-3, the V gene TRBV2; no clear D. CDR3 length: 14 amino acids. The germline gives CDR1 SNHLY, CDR2 FYNNEI. The CDR3 protein is CAELDRVSTDTQYF. CDR3 bases: TGTGCAGAACTCGACCGCGTTAGCACAGATACGCAGTATTTT.